The T cell receptor (beta chain) described here comes from a study of shared clonotypes between healthy human individuals. Findings of the study overall: In contrast to clonotypes shared by all four donors, non-shared clonotypes had lower generation probabilities. Across subsets, estimated richness was generally greater for naive than for memory populations. Shared across a handful of donors were about 4.8% of the naive CD4 clonotypes.

Using approximately 200 ng DNA, 30,000 to 35,000 T cell genomes, the sorted-subset replicate PCRs were run. This table comes from immunoSEQ multiplex PCR, and its TCRdb copy is limited to in-frame clones, with some not included. The sample lists about 2 million clones, less than 95% occurring once. Remarks on this clone: What it binds is unknown.

CD8 cells regarded as naive lacked CD45RO, were positively chosen for CCR7, and omitted terminally differentiated effector memory CD45RA+ cells. This CDR3 has 13 residues. With 3 bases removed from V and 3 bases from J, the gap between germline ends came to 10 bases. Germline lookup yields CDR1 SGDLS and CDR2 YYNGEE. The origin of this receptor is a man aged 18 to 30 in good health. Sequenced: naive CD8+ T cells sorted from blood. V is TRBV9 and J is TRBJ2-7; either TRBD1 or TRBD2 may fit D (5 bases each). The CDR3 DNA follows: TGTGCCAGCAGCGCGGGACCGTGCTACGAGCAGTACTTC. This sequence encodes CASSAGPCYEQYF. The complete variable domain, with remaining parts taken from reference TRBV9 and TRBJ2-7, reads DSGVTQTPKHLITATGQRVTLRCSPRSGDLSVYWYQQSLDQGLQFLIQYYNGEERAKGNILERFSAQQFPDLHSELNLSSLELGDSALYFCASSAGPCYEQYFGPGTRLTVT.